This T cell receptor beta chain was sequenced for a study of shared clonotypes between healthy human individuals (dated by TCRdb to 2019 to 2021). About the full investigation: A few men and a couple of women, aged 18 to 49 years, made up the cohort. For each donor, three plates each were used for CD4 naive and CD4 memory, two plates were used for CD8 naive, and one plate was used for CD8 memory. The study deeply sequenced blood TCR repertoires of roughly five healthy adults to estimate repertoire size and the extent of clonotype sharing between individuals. Different laboratories and diverse techniques were used to prepare libraries and sequence TCR repertoires, to increase sequencing depth and limit assay-specific biases. Per donor, leukapheresis produced somewhere between about 0.8 and 9 billion PBMCs.

Using the deep immunoSEQ assay, TCR CDR3 regions were amplified from genomic DNA by multiplex PCR. Extracted genomic DNA from each cell subset was distributed evenly across all wells of several immunoSEQ 96-well plates, and each plate was treated as a replicate. For sorted subsets, around 200 ng genomic DNA, equal to tens of thousands of T cell genomes, was loaded into each replicate PCR. Purified libraries were quantified with a Qubit 3.0 fluorometer, sized on a Bioanalyzer 2100, and re-quantified with the KAPA Library Quantification kit. A separate single-read 150-cycle Illumina NextSeq 550 flow cell was used to sequence each immunoSEQ 96-well plate. Turning to the authors' computational methods: Because only junctional sequences without quality scores were contained in the immunoSEQ output, filtering matching that applied to full-length reads could not be performed. To assign V/J genes and CDR3, sequences were annotated against IMGT germline references using PyIR, a Python wrapper for IgBLAST v1.9. Reads were filtered out if the reads had weak V/J assignments (E-value above 1e-6), no CDR3, stop codons, out-of-frame junctions, or ambiguous translated residues. V3J clonotypes were defined as sequences sharing an identical inferred V gene, J gene, and CDR3 amino acid sequence. The percentage overlap between two repertoires was calculated by dividing the number of shared unique clonotypes by the size of the smaller repertoire. Three approaches were used to assess repertoire richness: RTK rarefaction, the Chao1 estimator, and Recon v2.1 estimates of unobserved clonotypes. For all TCRbeta clonotypes obtained by the gDNA method from a handful of donors, generation probabilities were computed with OLGA. This immuneACCESS table, as held by TCRdb, lists in-frame sequences with V and J called but not all clones. Of the missing ones, under half trace to an unresolved V gene in checked studies; the others have no known cause. V, J and clone size reflect that table, while D and trimming were determined from the DNA. This sample gives 600,000 to 800,000 clones in total; approximately 77% of them show up just once. Approximately 2% of the sample lies in the top ten.

From cysteine to phenylalanine, the CDR3 is 14 amino acids long. The retained sequence is limited to the CDR3, 42 bases, with the frame set at the first base. CDR1 MNHNS and CDR2 SASEGT are derived from the germline V gene. V is pruned by 4 bases and J by 6 bases, leaving 5 bases of the junction without a gene match. In the case of this clone: Its antigen is not yet known. Qualities for individual bases were not recorded, and no much larger clone is one base off.

What the work shows at the level of the full study, not this receptor alone: Rarefaction of sorted-subset datasets indicated incomplete sequencing despite the large sequencing depth. Estimated clonotype richness was generally larger for naive than for memory subsets. Compared with non-shared clonotypes, the clonotypes found in all four sorted-subset donors had higher generation probabilities. Based on pairwise subsampling, the degree of clonotype sharing among donors was expected to be affected by sequencing depth. When four donors were compared, the shared fraction of clonotypes was about 5% for naive CD4, 3.5% for naive CD8, roughly 2.5% for memory CD4, and less than 0.45% for memory CD8. The small number of donors limited the genetic and exposure-history diversity represented. Only blood was sampled, and tissue TCR repertoires likely differ from those in blood.

Healthy HIV-negative adults with no recently reported acute infections or vaccinations were included as donors. Every donor was a Caucasian adult residing in Nashville, Tennessee, USA. CD4+ T cells were enriched by magnetic negative selection, after which naive cells were positively selected on CD45RA and the negative fraction was taken as the memory subset. Blood was obtained by leukapheresis, after which PBMCs were separated by Ficoll-Histopaque density gradient centrifugation and cryopreserved in liquid nitrogen vapor phase. Analytical flow cytometry was used to check the purity and quantity of each magnetically sorted T cell population. Genomic DNA was isolated from each sorted fraction and quantified by UV absorbance on a Nanodrop 2000c.

The chain couples TRBV6-1 to TRBJ2-2, with 7 junctional bases fitting TRBD2. Sequences were obtained from memory CD4+ T cells sorted from blood. The intended sense of this specimen's cell subset or site label: CD45RA-negative fraction. The clonotype was recovered from a woman aged 25 to 45 in good health. The DNA sequence reads TGTGCCAGCAGTGGGGGCGGGAGTGCCGGGGAGCTGTTTTTT. Translated, this is CASSGGGSAGELFF.